This T cell receptor (beta chain) was retrieved from a study of CD4+ T cells in melanoma. On this clone itself: Its cognate antigen is unknown.

Study outcomes and limitations: CD8+ T cell, macrophage and B cell function reportedly correlated with neoantigen-specific CD4+ T cells.

The CDR3 covers 17 residues. Germline loops: CDR1 SEHNR, CDR2 FQNEAQ (reference sequence). The junction had 11 bases not matched to a gene; V was cut back by 1 base and J by 3 bases. Assay used: immunoSEQ multiplex PCR; TCRdb lists only in-frame clones, some missing. The sample has some 9,500 clones; more than 60% are singletons. Material: cells from a culture (not recorded whether cultured in vitro). The chain links TRBV7-9 to TRBJ1-1; TRBD1 matches 7 bases. The TCR was taken from a human donor with melanoma. CDR3 region: CASSLGRQGWGDTEAFF. The DNA of the CDR3 is TGTGCCAGCAGCTTAGGGAGACAGGGATGGGGAGACACTGAAGCTTTCTTT.